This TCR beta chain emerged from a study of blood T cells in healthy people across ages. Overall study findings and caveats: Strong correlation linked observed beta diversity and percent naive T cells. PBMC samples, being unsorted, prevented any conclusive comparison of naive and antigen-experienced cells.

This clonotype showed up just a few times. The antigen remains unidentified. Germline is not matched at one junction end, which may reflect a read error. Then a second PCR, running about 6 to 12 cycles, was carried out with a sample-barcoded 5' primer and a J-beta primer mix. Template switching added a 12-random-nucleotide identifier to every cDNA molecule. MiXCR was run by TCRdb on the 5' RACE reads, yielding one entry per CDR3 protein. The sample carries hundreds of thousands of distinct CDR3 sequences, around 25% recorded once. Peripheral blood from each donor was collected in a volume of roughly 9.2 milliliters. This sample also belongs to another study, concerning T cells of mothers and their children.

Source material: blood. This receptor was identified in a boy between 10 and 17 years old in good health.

The CDR3 DNA follows: TGTGCTAGCAGCTTGACAGGGGCGGTAGATACGCAGTATTTT. Its translation is CASSLTGAVDTQYF. This chain connects TRBV7-6 to TRBJ2-3; 8 nucleotides align to TRBD1. The CDR3 totals 14 residues. Germline CDR1 and CDR2: SGHVS and FNYEAQ.